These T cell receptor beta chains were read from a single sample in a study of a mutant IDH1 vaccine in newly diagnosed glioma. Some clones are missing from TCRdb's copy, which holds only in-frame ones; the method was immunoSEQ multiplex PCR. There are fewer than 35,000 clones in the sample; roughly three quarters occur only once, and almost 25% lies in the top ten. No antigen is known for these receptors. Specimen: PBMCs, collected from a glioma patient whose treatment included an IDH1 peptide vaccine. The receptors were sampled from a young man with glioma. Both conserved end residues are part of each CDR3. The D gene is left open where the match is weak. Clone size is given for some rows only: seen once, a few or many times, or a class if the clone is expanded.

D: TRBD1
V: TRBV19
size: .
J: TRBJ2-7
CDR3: CASSTHPGQVAYEQYF
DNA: TGTGCCAGTAGCACGCACCCGGGACAGGTCGCCTACGAGCAGTACTTC

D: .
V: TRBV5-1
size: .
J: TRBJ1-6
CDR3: CASSLAGGNSPLHF
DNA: TGCGCCAGCAGCTTGGCGGGGGGGAATTCACCCCTCCACTTT

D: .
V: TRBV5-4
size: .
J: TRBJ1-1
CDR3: CASSLVGGNTEAFF
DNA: TGTGCCAGCAGCTTGGTGGGGGGAAACACTGAAGCTTTCTTT

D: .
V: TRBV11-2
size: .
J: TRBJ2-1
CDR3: CASSLSAGDGEQFF
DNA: TGTGCCAGCAGCCTATCGGCAGGGGATGGTGAGCAGTTCTTC

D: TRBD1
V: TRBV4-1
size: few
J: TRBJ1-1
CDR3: CASSQVPDRGLTEAFF
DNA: TGCGCCAGCAGCCAAGTCCCGGACAGGGGACTCACTGAAGCTTTCTTT

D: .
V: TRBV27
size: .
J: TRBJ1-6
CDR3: CASSPSRGSRNSPLHF
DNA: TGTGCCAGCAGCCCAAGCCGTGGTTCGCGGAATTCACCCCTCCACTTT

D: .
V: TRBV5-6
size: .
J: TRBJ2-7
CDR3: CASSLSLRGEQYF
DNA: TGTGCCAGCAGCTTGAGTCTTCGCGGCGAGCAGTACTTC

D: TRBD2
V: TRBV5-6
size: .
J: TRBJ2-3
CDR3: CASSLTLAGGADTQYF
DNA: TGTGCCAGCAGCTTAACCCTAGCGGGAGGTGCAGATACGCAGTATTTT

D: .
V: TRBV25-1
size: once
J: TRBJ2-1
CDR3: CASSQTLQPQAYNEQFF
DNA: TGTGCCAGCAGCCAGACCCTACAACCTCAGGCCTACAATGAGCAGTTCTTC

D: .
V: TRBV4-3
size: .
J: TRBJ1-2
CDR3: CASSHPAAGRGYTF
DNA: TGCGCCAGCAGCCATCCGGCCGCAGGGCGAGGCTACACCTTC

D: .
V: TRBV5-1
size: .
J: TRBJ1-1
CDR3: CASSSGPGERNTEAFF
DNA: TGCGCCAGCAGCTCGGGGCCCGGGGAACGGAACACTGAAGCTTTCTTT

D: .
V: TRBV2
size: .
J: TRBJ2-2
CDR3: CASSLQGSNTGELFF
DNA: TGTGCCAGCAGTTTACAGGGTTCGAACACCGGGGAGCTGTTTTTT

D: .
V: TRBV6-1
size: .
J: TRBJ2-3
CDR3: CASSRLDADHTQYF
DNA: TGTGCCAGCAGTCGACTAGACGCCGACCATACGCAGTATTTT

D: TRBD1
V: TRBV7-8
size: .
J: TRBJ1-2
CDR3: CASSLVSGQGAWGYTF
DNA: TGTGCCAGCAGCTTAGTCTCGGGCCAGGGGGCTTGGGGCTACACCTTC

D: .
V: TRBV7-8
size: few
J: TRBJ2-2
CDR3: CASSLEGIGELFF
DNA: TGTGCCAGCAGCTTAGAAGGGATCGGGGAGCTGTTTTTT

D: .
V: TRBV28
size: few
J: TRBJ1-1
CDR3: CASSLNTQGLGFPNTEAFF
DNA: TGTGCCAGCAGTTTAAATACACAGGGCCTAGGATTTCCGAACACTGAAGCTTTCTTT